This entry is about one TCR beta chain. Germline is not matched at one junction end, which may reflect a read error. The table came from immunoSEQ multiplex PCR; TCRdb's copy has only in-frame clones and leaves some out. The sample lists some 10,000 clones; about nine tenths were seen once. Germline V CDR1 and CDR2: SSHAT, FNYEAQ (reference sequence). The CDR3 consists of 16 residues. These data are taken from a study of tumor T cells in aggressive B-cell lymphoma. This sequence joins TRBV7-7 and TRBJ2-7, with D tentatively TRBD2 (7 bases). The sequence was obtained from an adult with diffuse large B cell lymphoma. The sample comprised tumor tissue. The CDR3 is CASSKGVGVAGDEQYF. The CDR3 DNA follows: TGTGCTAGCAGTAAGGGGGTGGGGGTCGCGGGGGATGAGCAGTACTTC.